The 16 T cell receptor beta chains presented below share a single source sample, sequenced in a study of response to subunit inactivated influenza vaccine. TCRdb recomputed calls from the RT-PCR reads with MiXCR, one row per CDR3 protein. The profile covers a few hundred thousand distinct CDR3 sequences, with over 20% appearing a single time and 9% to 12% taken by the ten largest. Here the sequenced sample was PBMCs from blood, taken around 22 months after vaccination. The source of these receptors is a man between 50 and 75 years old who received an inactivated influenza vaccine.

The chain joins TRBV20-1 to TRBJ2-5; TRBD2 is a possible D gene (5 bases). The ends were cut back, 0 bases at V and 2 bases at J, with 10 bases in the middle. Germline lookup yields CDR1 DFQATT and CDR2 SNEGSKA (reference sequence). The CDR3 extends over 14 amino acids. Here the CDR3 DNA reads TGCAGTGCTAGAGAGGCAAGGACTCAAGAGACCCAGTACTTC. Amino acids: CSAREARTQETQYF.

The chain joins TRBV5-1 to TRBJ2-7; unclear D gene. V gave up 0 bases and J gave up 5 bases, with 12 bases separating them. Per germline, CDR1 SGHRS and CDR2 YFSETQ. The CDR3 runs 14 residues. Here the CDR3 reads CASSLVGTADEQYF. CDR3 DNA: TGCGCCAGCAGCTTGGTAGGCACGGCCGACGAGCAGTACTTC.

The sample holds a few counts of this clonotype. The chain carries TRBV12-3 or TRBV12-4 and TRBJ1-1; D not certain. This CDR3 comprises 13 residues. V was trimmed by 6 bases and J by 1 base, leaving 9 bases between them. The CDR3 reads CASSPSWNTEAFF. The CDR3 nucleotides are TGTGCCAGCAGCCCGAGCTGGAACACTGAAGCTTTCTTT.

Only a few counts were recorded for this clonotype. The germline gene is not matched at one end of the junction; a read error may be the cause. The chain couples TRBV27 to TRBJ1-5, with D uncertain. Germline CDR1 reads MNHEY; CDR2 reads SMNVEV (reference sequence). The CDR3 loop spans 13 amino acids. CDR3 amino acids: CASSLSFGQPQHF. The CDR3, as DNA: TGTGCCAGCAGTTTATCGTTCGGGCAGCCCCAGCATTTC.

The genes are TRBV14 and TRBJ1-3, with no clear D. V dropped 2 bases and J dropped 0 bases, with 14 bases sitting between them. This CDR3 has 17 amino acids. Germline loops: CDR1 SGHDN, CDR2 FVKESK. CDR3 sequence reads: CASSQSLRLYSGNTIYF. The CDR3 nucleotides read TGTGCCAGCAGCCAAAGTTTGCGGTTATACTCTGGAAACACCATATATTTT. The complete variable domain, with remaining parts taken from reference TRBV14 and TRBJ1-3, reads EAGVTQFPSHSVIEKGQTVTLRCDPISGHDNLYWYRRVMGKEIKFLLHFVKESKQDESGMPNNRFLAERTGGTYSTLKVQPAELEDSGVYFCASSQSLRLYSGNTIYFGEGSWLTVV.

This sequence joins TRBV6-2 or TRBV6-3 and TRBJ1-6; D possibly corresponds to TRBD1 (5 bases). The CDR3 runs to 15 residues. CDR1 is MNHEY, CDR2 SVGEGT, per germline. The V and J ends lost 5 bases and 9 bases respectively, with 17 bases between them. DNA for the CDR3: TGTGCCAGCAGTCAAAATCGGGACGGCGGTTCACCCCTCCACTTT. This encodes CASSQNRDGGSPLHF.

J is TRBJ1-1 and V is TRBV7-3; maybe TRBD1 (6 bases). The CDR3 runs to 14 residues. The ends were cut back, 5 bases at V and 1 base at J, with 11 bases in the middle. Germline loops: CDR1 SGHTA, CDR2 FQGTGA. Written as DNA, the CDR3 is TGTGCCAGCAGCAGAGAGGGGGGGAACACTGAAGCTTTCTTT. As protein: CASSREGGNTEAFF.

In its sample, this clonotype ranks as medium-sized (0.01 to 0.1%). The chain uses TRBV6-5 and TRBJ1-5; possible D gene TRBD1, 6 bases. This CDR3 has 17 amino acids. CDR1 is MNHEY, CDR2 SVGAGI, per germline. Trimming pared 1 base from V and 6 bases from J, leaving 19 bases between. Here the CDR3 DNA reads TGTGCCAGCAGTTACTTAGTCGCCAGGGGAACGTCTCAGCCCCAGCATTTT. Its protein is CASSYLVARGTSQPQHF.

This clonotype was seen only a few times. The chain links TRBV20-1 to TRBJ2-1, with D unclear. The CDR3 covers 15 residues. V was cut by 0 bases and J by 0 bases, with 9 bases left in between. Per the germline V gene, CDR1 is DFQATT and CDR2 is SNEGSKA (reference sequence). CDR3 amino acids: CSARDRSSSYNEQFF. CDR3 coding DNA: TGCAGTGCTAGAGATAGGTCGAGCTCCTACAATGAGCAGTTCTTC.

This rearrangement joins TRBV29-1 to TRBJ1-2; D remains unclear. Trimming shortened V by 3 bases and J by 4 bases, and 15 bases separated the two germline ends. This CDR3 is built from 14 residues. The V gene's germline CDR1 is SQVTM and CDR2 ANQGSEA. CDR3 residues: CSVEGMGTRYGYTF. For the CDR3, the DNA is TGCAGCGTTGAGGGAATGGGCACCCGCTATGGCTACACCTTC.

The chain joins TRBV27 to TRBJ2-1, with 7 bases aligning to TRBD2. V lost 4 bases, J lost 0 bases, and 6 bases stayed unmatched. The CDR3 is 16 residues long. Germline loops: CDR1 MNHEY, CDR2 SMNVEV (reference sequence). The CDR3 coding sequence is TGTGCCAGCAGTTCCCTGACTAGCTTCTCCTACAATGAGCAGTTCTTC. Translating it yields CASSSLTSFSYNEQFF.

The V call is TRBV29-1, the J call TRBJ2-3, with 7 bases fitting TRBD2. V lost 4 bases and J lost 4; bases outside the gene matches: 8. The CDR3 runs to 14 residues. From germline, CDR1 is SQVTM and CDR2 ANQGSEA. The CDR3 loop reads CSVGRRLAADTQYF. As DNA, the CDR3 is TGCAGCGTTGGGAGAAGGCTAGCGGCAGATACGCAGTATTTT.

The sample holds a few counts of this clonotype. This sequence joins TRBV6-1 and TRBJ1-1; the D gene is possibly TRBD1 (5 bases). The CDR3 loop spans 12 amino acids. V was clipped by 9 bases and J by 4 bases, with 12 bases between them. The V gene's germline CDR1 is MNHNS and CDR2 SASEGT. CDR3 sequence: CASGTWGTEAFF. The CDR3 region has the DNA TGTGCCAGTGGGACCTGGGGCACTGAAGCTTTCTTT.

J is TRBJ1-2 and V is TRBV20-1; no clear D gene. This CDR3 spans 15 amino acids. V was shortened by 6 bases and J by 6 bases, with 23 bases between the two germline ends. The germline gives CDR1 DFQATT, CDR2 SNEGSKA (reference sequence). This CDR3 is CSAPGFSGDWDGYTF. CDR3 coding DNA: TGCAGTGCACCCGGCTTTAGCGGGGATTGGGATGGCTACACCTTC.

The chain couples TRBV5-1 to TRBJ1-1; D ambiguous. Trimming shortened V by 2 bases and J by 4 bases, and 12 bases separated the two germline ends. CDR3 length equals 14 residues. CDR1 SGHRS and CDR2 YFSETQ come from the germline V gene. CDR3: CASSFGEARTEAFF. CDR3 DNA: TGCGCCAGCAGCTTCGGGGAGGCTCGCACTGAAGCTTTCTTT.

This clonotype was recorded a few times. V is TRBV3-1 and J is TRBJ2-3; D not certain. Trimming left V 1 base short and J 6 bases short, with 5 bases between. Germline V CDR1 and CDR2: LGHDT, YNNKEL (reference sequence). The CDR3 length is 12 residues. CDR3 region: CASSQVDDTQYF. In DNA, the CDR3 is TGTGCCAGCAGCCAAGTTGATGATACGCAGTATTTT.